Listed below are T cell receptor beta chains from one sample, sequenced in a study of blood T cell repertoires in COVID-19. Generated by immunoSEQ multiplex PCR, the TCRdb table keeps only in-frame clones and is missing some. The sample lists about 210,000 clones; 87% were seen once. Input material: PBMCs or T cells enriched from blood (not recorded which). The source is a man aged 30 to 39 in a cohort exposed to, infected with or recovered from COVID-19 (not recorded which). CDR3s include the opening cysteine and the closing phenylalanine or tryptophan. The order of the fields is D gene, V gene, clone size, J gene, CDR3 protein, CDR3 DNA. D genes are given only for firm matches. Clone size, where shown, is once, few, many, or a class for clones that have expanded.

NA	TRBV28	once	TRBJ1-3	CASSLKTGGPISGNTIYF	TGTGCCAGCAGTTTAAAGACGGGGGGCCCGATCTCTGGAAACACCATATATTTT
NA	TRBV7-6	NA	TRBJ2-1	CASSQLPADYNEQFF	TGTGCCAGCAGCCAACTACCAGCAGATTACAATGAGCAGTTCTTC
NA	TRBV5-1	few	TRBJ2-2	CASRDPMGAWYGGELFF	TGCGCCAGCAGGGACCCGATGGGGGCTTGGTATGGCGGGGAGCTGTTTTTT
NA	TRBV29-1	NA	TRBJ2-7	CSVGMLQGYEQYF	TGCAGCGTTGGGATGTTACAGGGCTACGAGCAGTACTTC
TRBD2	TRBV18	NA	TRBJ2-7	CASSPKREANYEQYF	TGTGCCAGCTCACCAAAGCGGGAGGCAAACTACGAGCAGTACTTC
NA	TRBV28	few	TRBJ2-1	CAVTGSVKANEQFF	TGTGCCGTGACGGGGAGCGTGAAAGCGAATGAGCAGTTCTTC
TRBD1	TRBV24-1	NA	TRBJ2-1	CATLGTGGNEQFF	TGTGCCACCCTCGGGACAGGGGGCAATGAGCAGTTCTTC
TRBD1	TRBV12-3/TRBV12-4	NA	TRBJ2-7	CASRQGLSYEQYF	TGTGCCAGTAGACAGGGCCTCTCCTACGAGCAGTACTTC
TRBD1	TRBV5-1	NA	TRBJ1-2	CASSNTGTGYGYTF	TGCGCCAGCAGCAACACCGGGACAGGCTATGGCTACACCTTC
TRBD1	TRBV12-3/TRBV12-4	NA	TRBJ1-1	CASSYRQGALAFF	TGTGCCAGCAGTTACAGACAGGGGGCGCTTGCTTTCTTT
NA	TRBV7-7	NA	TRBJ1-2	CASSPLPWGYTF	TGTGCTAGCAGCCCACTCCCCTGGGGCTACACCTTC